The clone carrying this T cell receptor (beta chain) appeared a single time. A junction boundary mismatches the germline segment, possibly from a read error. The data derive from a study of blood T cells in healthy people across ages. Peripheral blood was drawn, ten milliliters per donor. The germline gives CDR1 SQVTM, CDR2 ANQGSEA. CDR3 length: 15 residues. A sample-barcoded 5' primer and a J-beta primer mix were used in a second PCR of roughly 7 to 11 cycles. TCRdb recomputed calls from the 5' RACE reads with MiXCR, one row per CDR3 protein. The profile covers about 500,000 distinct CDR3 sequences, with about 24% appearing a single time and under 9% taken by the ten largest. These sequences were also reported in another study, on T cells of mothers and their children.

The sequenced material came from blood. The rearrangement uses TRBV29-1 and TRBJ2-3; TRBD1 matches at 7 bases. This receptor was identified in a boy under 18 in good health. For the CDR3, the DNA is TGCAGCGTTGTCCCCTCAACAAGTGGGACAGATACGCAGTACTTT. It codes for CSVVPSTSGTDTQYF.